A few counts support the clone carrying this TCR beta chain. Its matching antigen is unknown. Via MiXCR, TCRdb re-called the reads, giving one row per CDR3 protein. The table shows fewer than 550,000 distinct CDR3 sequences, with 30% to 40% occurring only once. The data stem from a study of T cell repertoires in cytomegalovirus infection. Whole-study findings and limits: Clonotype analysis showed dominance of the ex vivo response by HLA-C-restricted CMV-specific TCR beta clonotypes.

Germline V gene sequence: CDR1 MNHEY, CDR2 SVGAGI. This CDR3 region has 16 residues. Trimming stripped 5 bases from V and 5 bases from J, with 21 bases between. Sequencing was carried out using PBMCs. The genes are TRBV6-5 and TRBJ2-5; no reliable D call. The sequence was obtained from a human donor in good health (CMV status not recorded). Some clones in this sample may be carry-over from other donors' samples. CDR3 DNA: TGTGCCAGCAGTCCGGGCAACGGCGGTCCCAGGGAGACCCAGTACTTC. Amino acids: CASSPGNGGPRETQYF.